This TCR beta chain came from a study of T cells in women clearing cervical HPV infection. Study summary: For cases, blood was sampled a median approximately 150 days after lesion detection, interquartile range roughly 80 to 220 days. Notes on the study in general: It is unknown whether associations predate infection; no effector/memory or HPV-specific sorting. Repertoire richness, not evenness, was significantly elevated in CIN3+ cases versus controls. A classifier using richness and V gene abundances reached an AUC of 0.7 to 0.9.

On this clone itself: Its antigen is undetermined.

TCRdb keeps only in-frame clones here, not all; method: immunoSEQ multiplex PCR. In total, the table holds about 20,000 clones. Sequencing used blood buffy coat. The sequence came from a woman between 18 and 70 years old with a cervical HPV16 infection that either progressed to CIN3+ or cleared (not recorded which).

This chain's CDR3 is CASRSYQGAQETQYF. The CDR3 DNA, read in part, is TGCGCCAGCAGGAGCTACCAGGGGGCCCAAGAGACC. The chain uses TRBV23-1 and TRBJ2-5; TRBD1 matches at 8 bases. The read finishes 3 residues shy of the CDR3 end, and the germline J gene is used to complete it. TRBV23-1 is an ORF, with its function uncertain. The V segment lost 6 bases and the J segment 1 base; nucleotides outside the gene matches: 7. CDR3 length equals 15 residues.